This TCR beta chain emerged from a study of T cell responses to AZD1222 COVID-19 vaccine. This clone was detected once. Its specificity is not known. TCRdb keeps only in-frame clones here, not all; method: immunoSEQ multiplex PCR. The sample comprises fewer than 110,000 clones, 90% of which are singletons, and roughly 1.4% rests with the top ten. Germline CDR1 SNHLY, CDR2 FYNNEI. This CDR3 region has 13 residues. Trimming took off 4 bases at V and 6 bases at J, with 9 bases between the two ends. Points from the study as a whole: Recipients of two AZD1222 doses showed rising Spike-specific TCR breadth and depth.

The sample was peripheral blood, taken on day 0 of AZD1222 vaccination. This rearrangement joins TRBV2 to TRBJ2-2; no definite D call. This TCR was sampled from an adult in good health. This chain's CDR3 is CASSGGRPGELFF. As DNA, the CDR3 is TGTGCCAGCAGTGGGGGTCGGCCCGGGGAGCTGTTTTTT. Full variable domain (outside the CDR3, taken from reference TRBV2 and TRBJ2-2): EPEVTQTPSHQVTQMGQEVILRCVPISNHLYFYWYRQILGQKVEFLVSFYNNEISEKSEIFDDQFSVERPDGSNFTLKIRSTKLEDSAMYFCASSGGRPGELFFGEGSRLTVL.